One and the same sample provided the 32 T cell receptor beta chains below, sequenced in a study of T cell responses to AZD1222 COVID-19 vaccine. The method was immunoSEQ multiplex PCR; TCRdb's version includes in-frame clones alone and lacks a portion of them. The repertoire holds approximately 110,000 clones, about nine tenths seen once, with roughly 7% in the top ten. Sequenced material: peripheral blood, taken on day 0 of AZD1222 vaccination. These receptors were collected from an adult in good health.

V gene TRBV28 combines with J gene TRBJ2-1, with unresolved D. The CDR3 spans 12 residues. Trimming pared 10 bases from V and 5 bases from J, leaving 12 bases between. Looked up from germline, CDR1 is MDHEN and CDR2 is SYDVKM. CDR3 coding DNA: TGTGCCACCTGCCGCCCCCACAATGAGCAGTTCTTC. Its protein product is CATCRPHNEQFF.

This chain connects TRBV5-1 to TRBJ1-4, with a tentative D call TRBD1 (5 bases). CDR1 SGHRS and CDR2 YFSETQ come from the germline V gene. The CDR3 totals 14 residues. V lost 4 bases and J 7 bases, leaving 14 bases between the germline ends. CDR3 DNA sequence: TGCGCCAGCAGCCAACAGGCCGATGGTGAAAAACTGTTTTTT. Translation gives CASSQQADGEKLFF.

J is TRBJ2-3 and V is TRBV18; the D gene is possibly TRBD2 (5 bases). The germline V gene encodes CDR1 KGHSH and CDR2 LQKENI. This CDR3 is 15 amino acids long. Trimming cost V 0 bases and J 1 base, with 8 bases left between them. The chain's CDR3 is CASSPPGSGTDTQYF. For the CDR3, the DNA is TGTGCCAGCTCACCACCGGGGAGCGGCACAGATACGCAGTATTTT.

On this clone itself: Other DNA sequences in the same sample also yield this CDR3. This chain joins TRBV3-1 (or the pseudogene TRBV3-2) and TRBJ2-5; D is unclear. Per germline, CDR1 LGHDT and CDR2 YNNKEL (reference sequence). This CDR3 contains 12 residues. V dropped 3 bases and J dropped 4 bases, with 6 bases sitting between them. CDR3 in DNA: TGTGCCAGCAGCCAGGGCCGAGAGACCCAGTACTTC. This sequence encodes CASSQGRETQYF.

This chain connects TRBV7-8 to TRBJ1-2; D possibly corresponds to TRBD1 (5 bases). The germline gives CDR1 SGHVS, CDR2 FQNEAQ. This CDR3 has 16 residues. V was trimmed by 1 base and J by 4 bases, leaving 16 bases between them. CDR3 region: CASSLVRARDSYGYTF. The CDR3 coding sequence is TGTGCCAGCAGCTTAGTCCGGGCCAGGGATAGCTATGGCTACACCTTC.

The chain carries TRBV3-1 (or the pseudogene TRBV3-2) and TRBJ1-2; D gene uncertain. CDR1 LGHDT and CDR2 YNNKEL come from the germline V gene (reference sequence). Trimming left V 4 bases short and J 4 bases short, with 19 bases between. This CDR3 spans 16 amino acids. Here the CDR3 DNA reads TGTGCCAGCAGCCCACGCCCGGCCGGATTCGGCTATGGCTACACCTTC. Encoded protein: CASSPRPAGFGYGYTF.

The rearrangement uses TRBV25-1 and TRBJ1-2, with 9 positions matching TRBD1. Germline loops: CDR1 MGHDK, CDR2 SYGVNS. V was pared by 6 bases and J by 5 bases, with 7 bases of the junction left unmatched. This CDR3 has 14 amino acids. In nucleotides, the CDR3 is TGTGCCAGCAGGGGACAGGGACCGATATATGGCTACACCTTC. This codes for CASRGQGPIYGYTF.

This clone appeared a single time. V and J are TRBV21-1 and TRBJ1-1. TRBV21-1 is designated a pseudogene. The CDR3 is made up of 12 amino acids. CDR3 in DNA: TGTGCCAGCAGCAAAGTACGCGTTGAAGCTTTCTTT. Translation: CASSKVRVEAFF.

The chain has TRBV27 and TRBJ2-3; 8 bases align to TRBD2. This CDR3 has 15 residues. J was trimmed by 1 base and V by 11 bases; bases with no gene match: 11. Germline V gene lookup returns CDR1 MNHEY and CDR2 SMNVEV (reference sequence). CDR3 loop: CASPGGDVGTDTQYF. The CDR3 DNA sequence: TGTGCCTCGCCGGGGGGGGACGTAGGCACAGATACGCAGTATTTT.

This clone was picked up one time. The CDR3 region is CASRRGTGTSGYNEQFF. The DNA of the CDR3 is TGTGCCAGCAGGAGGGGGACCGGGACTAGCGGCTACAATGAGCAGTTCTTC. The V gene is TRBV2, the J gene TRBJ2-1; 11 bases align to TRBD2. V was pared by 6 bases and J by 3 bases, with 10 bases of the junction left unmatched. The CDR3 covers 17 residues. The germline V gene has CDR1 SNHLY and CDR2 FYNNEI. Variable domain in full (rest from reference TRBV2 and TRBJ2-1): EPEVTQTPSHQVTQMGQEVILRCVPISNHLYFYWYRQILGQKVEFLVSFYNNEISEKSEIFDDQFSVERPDGSNFTLKIRSTKLEDSAMYFCASRRGTGTSGYNEQFFGPGTRLTVL.

This rearrangement joins TRBV2 to TRBJ1-2; tentative D call: TRBD1 (5 bases). Deletions cut 7 bases from V and 7 bases from J, with 22 bases between. Germline CDR1 is SNHLY and CDR2 is FYNNEI. This CDR3 contains 15 residues. The CDR3 nucleotides read TGTGCCAGCACTGAGTTTGCAGGGTGGGTAGGTGGCTACACCTTC. This sequence encodes CASTEFAGWVGGYTF. Full variable domain (outside the CDR3, taken from reference TRBV2 and TRBJ1-2): EPEVTQTPSHQVTQMGQEVILRCVPISNHLYFYWYRQILGQKVEFLVSFYNNEISEKSEIFDDQFSVERPDGSNFTLKIRSTKLEDSAMYFCASTEFAGWVGGYTFGSGTRLTVV.

V and J are TRBV7-2 and TRBJ2-5; D might be TRBD2 (5 bases). CDR1 is SGHTA and CDR2 is FQGNSA in the germline V gene. Trimming shortened V by 1 base and J by 2 bases, and 8 bases separated the two germline ends. The CDR3 spans 14 residues. The CDR3 DNA is TGTGCCAGCAGCTTAGGCCGGGGACAAGAGACCCAGTACTTC. Translated: CASSLGRGQETQYF.

V and J are TRBV19 and TRBJ2-3; 9 bases align to TRBD2. The germline V gene has CDR1 LNHDA and CDR2 SQIVND (reference sequence). V lost 5 bases and J lost 5; bases outside the gene matches: 5. The CDR3 extends over 14 amino acids. The CDR3 sequence is CASSSGLAKDTQYF. DNA for the CDR3: TGTGCCAGTAGTTCGGGACTAGCAAAAGATACGCAGTATTTT.

V is TRBV30 and J is TRBJ2-5; 13 bases fit TRBD2. Germline loops: CDR1 GTSNPN, CDR2 SVGIG (reference sequence). The V and J ends lost 5 bases and 2 bases, in that order; junction bases with no gene match: 11. This CDR3 comprises 17 residues. CDR3 in DNA: TGTGCCTGGGTTGGAACTAGCGGGAGGGGGTGGCAAGAGACCCAGTACTTC. Its translation: CAWVGTSGRGWQETQYF.

The J gene is TRBJ1-2, the V gene TRBV7-3; 9 bases align to TRBD1. Germline-derived CDR1 and CDR2 are SGHTA and FQGTGA. This CDR3 region has 13 residues. V gave up 5 bases and J gave up 5 bases; unmatched junction bases: 3. CDR3 bases: TGTGCCAGCAGCCCACAGGGGGCTTATGGCTACACCTTC. As protein: CASSPQGAYGYTF.

The V and J genes are TRBV7-3 and TRBJ2-5; 8 bases match TRBD2. This CDR3 contains 13 residues. In germline, CDR1 is SGHTA, CDR2 FQGTGA. After removal of 6 bases from V and 5 bases from J, the junction contained 5 bases not matched to a gene. CDR3 nucleotide sequence: TGTGCCAGCAGTCCCCCGGGGGGGGAGACCCAGTACTTC. Protein: CASSPPGGETQYF.

The CDR3 DNA sequence: TGTGCCTGGAGTGACCAGGGAACCTATGGCTACACCTTC. Translating gives CAWSDQGTYGYTF. This chain uses TRBV30 with TRBJ1-2; tentative D call: TRBD1 (5 bases). The CDR3 length is 13 residues. Trimming stripped 1 base from V and 4 bases from J, with 10 bases between. CDR1 is GTSNPN, CDR2 SVGIG, per germline (reference sequence).

This clone was counted a single time. This chain connects TRBV6-1 to TRBJ2-7; the D gene could be TRBD1 or TRBD2 (5 bases each). This CDR3 spans 13 amino acids. V was clipped by 1 base and J by 8 bases, with 12 bases between them. Germline assignment: CDR1 MNHNS and CDR2 SASEGT. The CDR3 reads CASSEGGAGKQYF. In DNA, the CDR3 is TGTGCCAGCAGTGAAGGAGGGGCAGGCAAGCAGTACTTC.

The V and J genes are TRBV29-1 and TRBJ1-5; no firm D call. CDR3 length: 12 amino acids. Between the trimmed V and J ends, which lost 8 bases and 2 bases, there was a span of 10 bases. Germline CDR1 SQVTM, CDR2 ANQGSEA. Here the CDR3 reads CSRFGGNQPQHF. CDR3 bases: TGCAGCCGGTTTGGAGGCAATCAGCCCCAGCATTTT.

This chain connects TRBV5-5 to TRBJ2-1; 7 bases are shared with TRBD2. Germline-derived CDR1 and CDR2 are SGHKS and YYEKEE (reference sequence). V dropped 3 bases and J dropped 5; count of bases not matched to a gene: 2. This CDR3 has 13 amino acids. CDR3 nucleotides: TGTGCCAGCAGCTGGGAGGGTAACAATGAGCAGTTCTTC. This encodes CASSWEGNNEQFF.

The chain joins TRBV2 to TRBJ2-3, with a tentative D call TRBD2 (6 bases). From germline, CDR1 is SNHLY and CDR2 FYNNEI. The CDR3 is 12 amino acids. The CDR3 loop is CAGGQLTDTQYF. The CDR3 coding sequence is TGTGCGGGGGGTCAGCTCACAGATACGCAGTATTTT.

The rearrangement links TRBV29-1 to TRBJ2-5, with 10 bases lining up with TRBD2. CDR3 length: 14 amino acids. V was clipped by 6 bases and J by 4 bases; unmatched bases: 8. Germline assignment: CDR1 SQVTM and CDR2 ANQGSEA. The CDR3 DNA sequence: TGCAGCGTCGAAACTCTAGCGGGGGCAGAGACCCAGTACTTC. As protein: CSVETLAGAETQYF.

The chain employs TRBV4-1 and TRBJ1-2; 9 bases line up with TRBD1. V was pared by 5 bases and J by 4 bases, with 5 bases of the junction left unmatched. Germline V gene sequence: CDR1 MGHRA, CDR2 YSYEKL. The CDR3 runs 14 residues. The CDR3 sequence is CASSSGTGTYGYTF. In DNA form, the CDR3 reads TGCGCCAGCAGCTCCGGGACAGGGACCTATGGCTACACCTTC.

V usage is TRBV6-5 and J usage is TRBJ1-1; 7 nucleotides align to TRBD1. The CDR3 is 14 amino acids. Germline V gene data show CDR1 as MNHEY and CDR2 as SVGAGI. With 6 bases clipped from V and 5 bases from J, the junction kept 9 bases outside the gene matches. The CDR3 nucleotides are TGTGCCAGCAGCCCCCAACAGGGGAGGACTGAAGCTTTCTTT. It encodes CASSPQQGRTEAFF.

The V gene is TRBV5-4, the J gene TRBJ1-1; 8 bases line up with TRBD1. The CDR3 is 13 amino acids. V was pared by 5 bases and J by 1 base, with 1 base of the junction left unmatched. Germline assignment: CDR1 SGHNT and CDR2 YYREEE (reference sequence). CDR3 protein: CASRGQGNTEAFF. The CDR3 nucleotides are TGTGCCAGCAGAGGACAGGGGAACACTGAAGCTTTCTTT.

The chain has TRBV6-5 and TRBJ1-1; no clear D gene. V gave up 3 bases and J gave up 0 bases, with 8 bases separating them. The CDR3 runs 14 residues. Germline assignment: CDR1 MNHEY and CDR2 SVGAGI. The DNA of the CDR3 is TGTGCCAGCAGTTATTCCCAGGTGAACACTGAAGCTTTCTTT. Encoded protein: CASSYSQVNTEAFF.

V is TRBV27 and J is TRBJ2-7; 8 bases fit TRBD2. The CDR3 runs to 14 residues. Per germline, CDR1 MNHEY and CDR2 SMNVEV (reference sequence). J was trimmed by 5 bases and V by 7 bases; bases with no gene match: 10. The CDR3 DNA is TGTGCCAGCAAACCCGGGACTAGTATCCACGAGCAGTACTTC. Residues: CASKPGTSIHEQYF.

For this clone: This CDR3 is also generated by other DNA sequences in the sample. The V and J genes are TRBV3-1 (or the pseudogene TRBV3-2) and TRBJ2-7; no clear D gene. This CDR3 is 11 amino acids long. V lost 1 base and J 4 bases, leaving 2 bases between the germline ends. Germline CDR1 is LGHDT and CDR2 is YNNKEL (reference sequence). DNA for the CDR3: TGTGCCAGCAGCCAAGGTTACGAGCAGTACTTC. Amino acids: CASSQGYEQYF.

This clone was seen more than once but under ten times. The chain has TRBV27 and TRBJ2-2; 8 bases are a match to TRBD2. The CDR3 loop spans 15 amino acids. V dropped 5 bases and J dropped 4; count of bases not matched to a gene: 6. The V gene's germline CDR1 is MNHEY and CDR2 SMNVEV (reference sequence). CDR3 region: CASSTRLAPTGELFF. CDR3 coding DNA: TGTGCCAGCAGTACAAGACTAGCGCCCACCGGGGAGCTGTTTTTT.

The chain employs TRBV7-8 and TRBJ1-2; D may be TRBD1 (5 bases). The CDR3 totals 16 residues. With 6 bases removed from V and 5 bases from J, the gap between germline ends came to 22 bases. Germline values: CDR1 SGHVS, CDR2 FQNEAQ. The CDR3 region is CASSFGRARGVYGYTF. For the CDR3, the DNA is TGTGCCAGCAGTTTCGGGAGGGCTAGGGGCGTTTATGGCTACACCTTC. Combining the CDR3 with reference TRBV7-8 and TRBJ1-2 gives the whole variable domain GAGVSQSPRYKVAKRGQDVALRCDPISGHVSLFWYQQALGQGPEFLTYFQNEAQLDKSGLPSDRFFAERPEGSVSTLKIQRTQQEDSAVYLCASSFGRARGVYGYTFGSGTRLTVV.

V gene TRBV2 combines with J gene TRBJ1-2, with no clear D. Germline V gene sequence: CDR1 SNHLY, CDR2 FYNNEI. The CDR3 is 11 amino acids. The germline V and J ends were trimmed by 3 bases and 4 bases, with 3 bases remaining between them. The CDR3, as DNA: TGTGCCAGCAGTGACGGCTATGGCTACACCTTC. Amino acids: CASSDGYGYTF.

This clone was counted a single time. V is TRBV12-3 or TRBV12-4 and J is TRBJ1-2; TRBD1 aligns across 7 bases. The CDR3 spans 13 residues. V shed 3 bases and J 6 bases; nucleotides not matched to a gene: 4. CDR3 coding DNA: TGTGCCAGCAGTTTTCGACAGGGCCATGGCTACACCTTC. Translation: CASSFRQGHGYTF.